The TCR beta chain under discussion was sequenced for a study of blood T cell repertoires in COVID-19. Among Cohort 3 donors, those recovered had two negative PCRs, clearance, or symptom resolution. Profiled with immunoSEQ multiplex PCR; TCRdb holds only in-frame clones, not every one. The table has under 350,000 clones, roughly nine tenths seen once; the top ten hold approximately 2.5%. V was clipped by 2 bases and J by 1 base; unmatched bases: 3. This CDR3 has 15 amino acids. The germline CDR1 and CDR2 sequences are MNHNS and SASEGT. The receptor was derived from a woman between 18 and 29 years old who had recovered from COVID-19. The sequenced sample was PBMCs or T cells enriched from blood (not recorded which). The V and J genes are TRBV6-1 and TRBJ2-5; 8 nucleotides align to TRBD2. The CDR3 loop is CASSENTSGQETQYF. The CDR3 nucleotides read TGTGCCAGCAGTGAAAATACTAGCGGCCAAGAGACCCAGTACTTC.